These 23 T cell receptor beta chains were all obtained from the same sample, sequenced in a study of T cells in Graves' hyperthyroidism and ophthalmopathy. The TCR beta CDR3 regions underwent amplification using RNA transcripts as the source. Carried out on the TCR CDR3, a first-round RT-PCR used the HTBI primer set. MiXCR was run by TCRdb on the multiplex PCR reads, yielding one entry per CDR3 protein. Counted here are 620,000 or so distinct CDR3 sequences, roughly 15% occurring once; the ten biggest clones make up around 13%. The sequenced sample was blood. Receptors were obtained from a woman between 45 and 65 years old with Graves' ophthalmopathy.

As regards this clonotype: A read error may be the cause here, since a much bigger clone is one base away. Because the CDR3 is missing its conserved closing phenylalanine or tryptophan, this is likely a read error. The chain links TRBV12-3 or TRBV12-4 to TRBJ2-7; D is uncertain. V lost 3 bases and J lost 0, with 9 bases in between. This CDR3 contains 14 residues. The CDR3 loop is CASSFGWLSYEQYL. Written as DNA, the CDR3 is TGTGCCAGCAGTTTTGGGTGGCTCTCCTACGAGCAGTACCTC.

This clonotype has at least ten counts. V is TRBV2 and J is TRBJ2-3; 9 nucleotides match TRBD1. This CDR3 region has 15 residues. Germline V lookup: CDR1 SNHLY, CDR2 FYNNEI. Trimming took 5 bases from V and 1 from J; bases not matched to a gene: 4. CDR3: CASSKDRGGTDTQYF. In DNA, the CDR3 is TGTGCCAGCAGTAAAGACAGGGGGGGCACAGATACGCAGTATTTT.

This clonotype was recorded many times. The chain links TRBV7-9 to TRBJ2-2, with TRBD2 matching over 13 bases. With V trimmed by 3 bases and J by 7 bases, 5 bases remained unmatched. From germline, CDR1 is SEHNR and CDR2 FQNEAQ (reference sequence). The CDR3 extends over 16 amino acids. CDR3 DNA: TGTGCCAGCAGCTTCGGGACTAGCGGGATCAGCGGGGAGCTGTTTTTT. Its translation is CASSFGTSGISGELFF.

In its sample, this clonotype was seen a few times. This chain uses TRBV28 with TRBJ1-1, with D unclear. V was cut by 3 bases and J by 6 bases, with 14 bases left in between. The CDR3 contains 14 residues. Germline loops: CDR1 MDHEN, CDR2 SYDVKM. This CDR3 is CASSFGGWASEAFF. DNA of the CDR3: TGTGCCAGCAGTTTTGGCGGCTGGGCATCTGAAGCTTTCTTT.

This clonotype was detected only a few times. The J gene is TRBJ2-1, the V gene TRBV20-1; possible D gene TRBD2, 6 bases. V was shortened by 5 bases and J by 4 bases, with 15 bases between the two germline ends. The length of the CDR3 is 14 residues. Germline values: CDR1 DFQATT, CDR2 SNEGSKA (reference sequence). DNA of the CDR3: TGCAGTGCTCCCAACAACCTAGCGTACAATGAGCAGTTCTTC. Translation gives CSAPNNLAYNEQFF.

This clonotype turned up a few times. This chain links TRBV6-2 or TRBV6-3 with TRBJ2-7; 7 nucleotides match TRBD1. Germline V gives CDR1 MNHEY, CDR2 SVGEGT. The CDR3 is 16 residues long. Trimming removed 0 bases from V and 1 base from J; junction bases left unmatched: 6. The CDR3 loop reads CASSYSRQGISYEQYF. CDR3 DNA sequence: TGTGCCAGCAGTTACTCACGACAGGGAATATCCTACGAGCAGTACTTC.

This clonotype occurred many times. This chain joins TRBV7-9 and TRBJ2-7, with 7 bases lining up with TRBD2. V gave up 4 bases and J gave up 0 bases; unmatched junction bases: 6. The germline V gene has CDR1 SEHNR and CDR2 FQNEAQ (reference sequence). The CDR3 covers 15 residues. In nucleotides, the CDR3 is TGTGCCAGCAGCTCAACTAGCGCTGCCTCCTACGAGCAGTACTTC. It encodes CASSSTSAASYEQYF.

This clonotype was found many times. The CDR3 bases are TGTGCCAGCAGCCCTCGACTAGCGGGACGATACAATGAGCAGTTCTTC. It codes for CASSPRLAGRYNEQFF. The chain carries TRBV14 and TRBJ2-1, with 11 bases fitting TRBD2. This CDR3 is 16 amino acids long. Unmatched junction bases numbered 6, after V lost 4 bases and J lost 4 bases. CDR1 is SGHDN, CDR2 FVKESK, per germline.

The gene calls are TRBV6-5 and TRBJ2-1; 11 positions agree with TRBD2. This CDR3 region has 18 residues. With 0 bases clipped from V and 6 bases from J, the junction kept 10 bases outside the gene matches. Germline V gene lookup returns CDR1 MNHEY and CDR2 SVGAGI. CDR3 protein: CASSYSTTSGSRRNEQFF. CDR3 DNA: TGTGCCAGCAGTTACTCGACTACTAGCGGGAGTAGACGCAATGAGCAGTTCTTC.

This clonotype was counted many times. The chain carries TRBV11-3 and TRBJ2-4; 11 bases align to TRBD1. Germline V gene data show CDR1 as SGHNT and CDR2 as YENEEA. The CDR3 has 16 residues. Germline trimming cut 4 bases from V and 0 bases from J; bases unmatched to any gene: 2. This chain's CDR3 is CASSWGQGEAKNIQYF. CDR3 coding DNA: TGTGCCAGCAGCTGGGGACAGGGGGAAGCCAAAAACATTCAGTACTTC.

This clonotype came up many times. V is TRBV28 and J is TRBJ2-7; D is undetermined. V lost 6 bases, J lost 5 bases, and 17 bases lay in between. This CDR3 is 14 amino acids long. The V gene's germline CDR1 is MDHEN and CDR2 SYDVKM. The DNA of the CDR3 is TGTGCCAGCAGACTGATCCCGCGTGGAGACGAGCAGTACTTC. It translates to CASRLIPRGDEQYF.

V and J are TRBV4-1 and TRBJ2-3; 11 nucleotides agree with TRBD1. The CDR3 has 16 amino acids. Per the germline V gene, CDR1 is MGHRA and CDR2 is YSYEKL. Trimming took 5 bases from V and 2 from J; bases not matched to a gene: 6. The CDR3 protein is CASSAEGQGDTDTQYF. In DNA, the CDR3 is TGCGCCAGCAGCGCAGAGGGACAGGGGGACACAGATACGCAGTATTTT.

V is TRBV3-1 and J is TRBJ2-5; possibly TRBD2 for D (6 bases). Per the germline V gene, CDR1 is LGHDT and CDR2 is YNNKEL (reference sequence). The germline V and J ends were trimmed by 1 base and 7 bases, with 13 bases remaining between them. CDR3 length: 14 amino acids. CDR3 sequence reads: CASSQAAGIGTQYF. Written as DNA, the CDR3 is TGTGCCAGCAGCCAAGCTGCGGGGATCGGGACCCAGTACTTC.

The table lists this clonotype with many counts. V gene TRBV5-1 combines with J gene TRBJ2-7; 8 bases are shared with TRBD1. Germline V lookup: CDR1 SGHRS, CDR2 YFSETQ. The length of the CDR3 is 16 residues. The J segment lost 5 bases and the V segment lost 0 bases, leaving 10 bases of the junction unmatched. CDR3 nucleotides: TGCGCCAGCAGCTTGGTTGTCGGCAGGGGGCGGAACGAGCAGTACTTC. It specifies CASSLVVGRGRNEQYF.

This chain links TRBV6-1 with TRBJ2-1; TRBD2 matches 11 bases. The V and J ends lost 5 bases and 9 bases, in that order; junction bases with no gene match: 12. From germline, CDR1 is MNHNS and CDR2 SASEGT. The CDR3 consists of 16 residues. The CDR3 DNA sequence: TGTGCCAGCAGTAGGACAGGACTAGCGGGTGCAATTGAGCAGTTCTTC. Encoded protein: CASSRTGLAGAIEQFF.

This clonotype was recorded at least ten times. The V call is TRBV11-2, the J call TRBJ2-3; TRBD2 agrees at 13 bases. The V gene's germline CDR1 is SGHAT and CDR2 FQNNGV. The trim removed 2 bases at V and 6 bases at J, leaving 5 bases unmatched. This CDR3 region has 16 residues. The DNA of the CDR3 is TGTGCCAGCAGCTTACGGGGACTAGCGGGATTGGATACGCAGTATTTT. Its protein is CASSLRGLAGLDTQYF.

This clonotype was seen ten or more times. The chain couples TRBV20-1 to TRBJ2-5; tentatively, D is TRBD1 (5 bases). There are 14 residues in the CDR3. The germline gives CDR1 DFQATT, CDR2 SNEGSKA (reference sequence). V lost 4 bases and J 3 bases, leaving 15 bases between the germline ends. CDR3 DNA: TGCAGTGCTACCCAAGGGGCAGGCAAAGAGACCCAGTACTTC. It yields the protein CSATQGAGKETQYF.

This clonotype was picked up a small number of times. The V gene is TRBV20-1, the J gene TRBJ1-4; 7 bases agree with TRBD1. V was clipped by 6 bases and J by 6 bases; unmatched bases: 7. The CDR3 totals 13 residues. Germline V gene lookup returns CDR1 DFQATT and CDR2 SNEGSKA (reference sequence). CDR3: CSARGGADEKLFF. CDR3 in DNA: TGCAGTGCCCGAGGGGGCGCGGATGAAAAACTGTTTTTT.

This clonotype was counted at least ten times. The CDR3 DNA reads TGCAGTGCTAGAGTATCAGGGGGCTGGCATTCACCCCTCCACTTT. It encodes CSARVSGGWHSPLHF. The chain carries TRBV20-1 and TRBJ1-6; 8 bases fit TRBD1. Germline-derived CDR1 and CDR2 are DFQATT and SNEGSKA (reference sequence). The CDR3 spans 15 residues. V dropped 1 base and J dropped 8; count of bases not matched to a gene: 7.

The table lists this clonotype with many counts. This chain uses TRBV2 with TRBJ1-1, with 10 bases lining up with TRBD1. V shed 6 bases and J 6 bases; nucleotides not matched to a gene: 7. The CDR3 runs 14 residues. From germline, CDR1 is SNHLY and CDR2 FYNNEI. The chain's CDR3 is CASRTGTGVAEAFF. The CDR3 DNA follows: TGTGCCAGCAGAACCGGGACAGGGGTTGCTGAAGCTTTCTTT.

The table lists this clonotype with a few counts. The chain combines TRBV7-3 with TRBJ1-2; no clear D gene. Trimming left V 2 bases short and J 4 bases short, with 14 bases between. This CDR3 has 15 amino acids. Germline-derived CDR1 and CDR2 are SGHTA and FQGTGA. CDR3 sequence: CASSLGFGVGYGYTF. The CDR3 nucleotides read TGTGCCAGCAGCTTAGGGTTCGGGGTAGGCTATGGCTACACCTTC.

The table lists this clonotype with many counts. The V call is TRBV5-1, the J call TRBJ1-1, with 9 bases identical to TRBD1. The CDR3 spans 14 residues. V was clipped by 5 bases and J by 1 base; unmatched bases: 3. The V gene's germline CDR1 is SGHRS and CDR2 YFSETQ. The CDR3 DNA reads TGCGCCAGCAGGCTACAGGGGGCGAACACTGAAGCTTTCTTT. Encoded protein: CASRLQGANTEAFF. Supplemented by reference TRBV5-1 and TRBJ1-1, the full variable domain reads KAGVTQTPRYLIKTRGQQVTLSCSPISGHRSVSWYQQTPGQGLQFLFEYFSETQRNKGNFPGRFSGRQFSNSRSEMNVSTLELGDSALYLCASRLQGANTEAFFGQGTRLTVV.

CDR3 loop: CASSLHTSGRARSRTGELFF. The CDR3 coding sequence is TGCGCCAGCAGCCTACATACTAGCGGGAGGGCCAGGAGTCGTACCGGGGAGCTGTTTTTT. The chain couples TRBV4-3 to TRBJ2-2, with 13 nucleotides matching TRBD2. Trimming at V came to 4 bases and at J to 5 bases, leaving 16 bases not matched to a gene. Germline-derived CDR1 and CDR2 are LGHNA and YSLEER. The CDR3 is 20 residues long.